This T cell receptor beta chain was sequenced for a study of post-analysis software for immune sequencing data. Across the whole study: Recorded subtypes: relapsing-remitting, secondary progressive, progressive-relapsing; some patients unannotated. Overall study findings and caveats: Controls' normalized Chao1 diversity significantly exceeded that of multiple sclerosis patients. In patients, roughly five TRBV segments were more frequent than in controls, with TRBV5-6, TRBV5-1 and TRBV20-1 among them.

Built from TCR beta cDNA, the libraries had unique molecular identifiers in them. T cells numbering roughly 0.85 to 11 million yielded 500,000 to 550,000 cDNA molecules. In TCRdb, the PCR reads were re-called with MiXCR into one record per CDR3 protein. The sample carries some 450,000 distinct CDR3 sequences, roughly 45% recorded once. Germline CDR1 is SGDLS and CDR2 is YYNGEE. V was cut by 3 bases and J by 9 bases, with 18 bases left in between. The CDR3 is 14 amino acids. Concerning this clonotype: Its antigen is unidentified. A single base separates this from a much larger clone, so it may be a read error. Given the absence of the conserved phenylalanine or tryptophan at the CDR3 end, a read error is likely.

Sequenced input: blood. The receptor was isolated from a girl aged 5 to 17 with multiple sclerosis. The chain is built from TRBV9 and TRBJ1-2; D might be TRBD1 (5 bases). The CDR3 nucleotides read TGTGCCAGCAGCGAGTATCGGGGGAAGGTTAGCTACACCTTA. Translation: CASSEYRGKVSYTL.